Each of the 13 T cell receptor beta chains below was sequenced from the same sample in a study of T cells in Graves' hyperthyroidism and ophthalmopathy. From RNA transcripts, TCR beta CDR3 regions were amplified. A first-round RT-PCR of the TCR CDR3 used the HTBI primer set. TCRdb analysed the multiplex PCR reads with MiXCR anew, one entry per CDR3 protein. This table holds about 520,000 distinct CDR3 sequences, less than 25% found once. Sequencing was done on a sample of blood. These receptors came from a man aged 18 to 30 with Graves' hyperthyroidism.

V usage is TRBV19 and J usage is TRBJ1-1; D unclear. The CDR3 length is 17 residues. Trimming took 3 bases from V and 0 from J, leaving 17 bases between them. Germline loops: CDR1 LNHDA, CDR2 SQIVND (reference sequence). CDR3 coding DNA: TGTGCCAGTAGTATCGGAGTGGGCCTCTCCATGAACACTGAAGCTTTCTTT. Amino acids: CASSIGVGLSMNTEAFF.

The genes are TRBV6-2 or TRBV6-3 and TRBJ2-7; possible D gene TRBD2, 6 bases. The CDR3 runs 13 residues. The ends were cut back, 2 bases at V and 2 bases at J, with 7 bases in the middle. Germline loops: CDR1 MNHEY, CDR2 SVGEGT. The CDR3 here is CASSYASAYEQYF. The CDR3 nucleotides read TGTGCCAGCAGTTACGCTAGCGCCTACGAGCAGTACTTC.

This clonotype has a count of ten or more. This chain connects TRBV9 to TRBJ1-1, with D possibly matching TRBD1 (5 bases). Germline V CDR1 and CDR2: SGDLS, YYNGEE. This CDR3 comprises 15 residues. Trimming left V 3 bases short and J 0 bases short, with 12 bases between. The CDR3 nucleotides are TGTGCCAGCAGCGCGGCGGACACAGTGAACACTGAAGCTTTCTTT. This gives the protein CASSAADTVNTEAFF.

This clonotype was detected ten times or more. The chain joins TRBV15 to TRBJ1-1; D is ambiguous. The germline V and J ends were trimmed by 4 bases and 3 bases, with 12 bases remaining between them. The CDR3 is made up of 14 amino acids. In germline, CDR1 is LNHNV, CDR2 YYDKDF (reference sequence). The CDR3 DNA reads as TGTGCCACCAGCAATCGACGAAGTCACACTGAAGCTTTCTTT. Translated: CATSNRRSHTEAFF.

V is TRBV2 and J is TRBJ1-5; D is unclear. CDR1 and CDR2 from the germline V gene are SNHLY and FYNNEI. The CDR3 is 16 amino acids. The V end lost 3 bases, the J end lost 2 bases, and 14 bases lay between the germline ends. CDR3: CASSENGRERNQPQHF. DNA for the CDR3: TGTGCCAGCAGTGAGAACGGGAGGGAACGCAATCAGCCCCAGCATTTT.

This clonotype has a count of ten or more. The V and J genes are TRBV6-1 and TRBJ2-5; 7 nucleotides line up with TRBD1. This CDR3 has 13 amino acids. The V gene's germline CDR1 is MNHNS and CDR2 SASEGT. Losses at the gene ends were 6 bases for V and 6 bases for J; bases not matched to a gene: 7. The CDR3 nucleotides are TGTGCCAGCAGAGAGACAGGGAAAAAGACCCAGTACTTC. As protein: CASRETGKKTQYF.

This clonotype was recorded many times. This rearrangement joins TRBV7-2 to TRBJ1-5; D unclear. Trimming pared 6 bases from V and 0 bases from J, leaving 3 bases between. Germline CDR1 is SGHTA and CDR2 is FQGNSA. The length of the CDR3 is 12 residues. CDR3 sequence reads: CASRTSNQPQHF. Here the CDR3 DNA reads TGTGCCAGCAGGACTAGCAATCAGCCCCAGCATTTT.

This clonotype was seen repeatedly, ten times or more. The V gene is TRBV29-1, the J gene TRBJ2-7, with a weak D call TRBD1 (6 bases). CDR1 is SQVTM, CDR2 ANQGSEA, per germline. Trimming stripped 5 bases from V and 2 bases from J, with 13 bases between. There are 13 residues in the CDR3. CDR3 coding DNA: TGCAGCGTTAGGACAGTACTGACCTACGAGCAGTACTTC. Amino acid sequence: CSVRTVLTYEQYF.

This rearrangement joins TRBV27 to TRBJ1-5; tentative D call: TRBD1 (6 bases). Trimming removed 4 bases from V and 5 bases from J, with 21 bases in between. The germline V gene has CDR1 MNHEY and CDR2 SMNVEV (reference sequence). The CDR3 contains 17 residues. CDR3 coding DNA: TGTGCCAGCAGTTCCTACATACAGGGTAAAGACGATCAGCCCCAGCATTTT. Translated, it gives CASSSYIQGKDDQPQHF.

The chain has TRBV2 and TRBJ2-5, with 14 positions matching TRBD2. J was trimmed by 5 bases and V by 7 bases; bases with no gene match: 9. Germline CDR1 SNHLY, CDR2 FYNNEI. The CDR3 runs 16 residues. Here the CDR3 reads CASMRGLAGAGETQYF. CDR3 nucleotide sequence: TGTGCCAGCATGCGGGGACTAGCGGGAGCAGGGGAGACCCAGTACTTC.

This clonotype was picked up many times. The chain employs TRBV5-1 and TRBJ2-5; TRBD1 matches at 7 bases. Trimming took 3 bases from V and 4 from J; bases not matched to a gene: 6. CDR1 is SGHRS, CDR2 YFSETQ, per germline. This CDR3 spans 14 amino acids. The CDR3 DNA sequence: TGCGCCAGCAGCTCGGGACAGCAGGCAGAGACCCAGTACTTC. Its protein is CASSSGQQAETQYF.

This clonotype has just a few counts. The J gene is TRBJ2-5, the V gene TRBV18; 9 bases align to TRBD1. The CDR3 extends over 15 amino acids. Germline V gene sequence: CDR1 KGHSH, CDR2 LQKENI. J lost 4 bases, V lost 4 bases, and 7 bases had no gene match. The CDR3 region has the DNA TGTGCCAGCTCACGGACAGGGGCAGAAGGAGAGACCCAGTACTTC. Translated, it gives CASSRTGAEGETQYF.

This clonotype was counted at least ten times. V gene TRBV2 combines with J gene TRBJ1-5, with a weak D call TRBD1 (5 bases). Germline V lookup: CDR1 SNHLY, CDR2 FYNNEI. The germline V and J ends were trimmed by 3 bases and 1 base, with 10 bases remaining between them. The CDR3 is made up of 15 amino acids. The CDR3 DNA follows: TGTGCCAGCAGTGACAGGGCTGGCAGCAATCAGCCCCAGCATTTT. Its translation: CASSDRAGSNQPQHF.